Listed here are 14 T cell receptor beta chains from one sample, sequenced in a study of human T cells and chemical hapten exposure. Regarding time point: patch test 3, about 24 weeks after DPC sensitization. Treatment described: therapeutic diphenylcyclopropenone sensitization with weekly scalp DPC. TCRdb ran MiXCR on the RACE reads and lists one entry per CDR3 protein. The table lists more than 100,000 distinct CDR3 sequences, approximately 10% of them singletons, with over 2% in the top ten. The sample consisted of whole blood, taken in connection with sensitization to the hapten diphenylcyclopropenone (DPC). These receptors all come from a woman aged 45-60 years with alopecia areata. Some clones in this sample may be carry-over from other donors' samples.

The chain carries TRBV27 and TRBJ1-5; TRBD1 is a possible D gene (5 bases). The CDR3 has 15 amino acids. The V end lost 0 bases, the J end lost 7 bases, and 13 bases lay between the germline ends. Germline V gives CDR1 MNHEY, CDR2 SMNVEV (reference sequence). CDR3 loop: CASSLSVQGRQPQHF. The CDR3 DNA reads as TGTGCCAGCAGTTTATCGGTCCAGGGCCGCCAGCCCCAGCATTTT.

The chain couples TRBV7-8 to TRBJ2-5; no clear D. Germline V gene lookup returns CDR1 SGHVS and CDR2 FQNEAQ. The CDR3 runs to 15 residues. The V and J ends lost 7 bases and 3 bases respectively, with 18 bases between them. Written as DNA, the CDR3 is TGTGCCAGCACCGTAAAGACACGCGAGAAAGAGACCCAGTACTTC. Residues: CASTVKTREKETQYF.

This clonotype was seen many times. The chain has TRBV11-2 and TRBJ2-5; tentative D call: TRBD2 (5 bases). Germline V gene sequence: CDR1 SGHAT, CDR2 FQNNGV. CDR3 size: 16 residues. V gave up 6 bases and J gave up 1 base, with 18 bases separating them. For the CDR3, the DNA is TGTGCCAGCAGGGCCCCCGGCCGGAGCGGCCAAGAGACCCAGTACTTC. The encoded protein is CASRAPGRSGQETQYF.

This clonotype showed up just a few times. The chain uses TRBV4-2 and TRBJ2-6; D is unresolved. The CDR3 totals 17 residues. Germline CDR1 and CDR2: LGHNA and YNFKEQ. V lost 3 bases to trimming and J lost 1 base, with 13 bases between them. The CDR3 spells CASSHTVGRSGANVLTF. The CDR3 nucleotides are TGTGCCAGCAGCCATACCGTAGGGCGGTCTGGGGCCAACGTCCTGACTTTC.

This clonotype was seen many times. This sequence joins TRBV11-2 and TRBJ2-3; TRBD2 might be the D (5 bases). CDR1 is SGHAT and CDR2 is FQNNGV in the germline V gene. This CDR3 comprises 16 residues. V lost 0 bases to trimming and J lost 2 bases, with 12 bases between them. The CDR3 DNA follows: TGTGCCAGCAGCTTAGATCTTGGAGGTCCCACAGATACGCAGTATTTT. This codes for CASSLDLGGPTDTQYF.

The CDR3 DNA reads TGTGCCAGCAGGGCCGATCCGGGGGTCTCCCTCCACTTT. Amino acid sequence: CASRADPGVSLHF. The rearrangement uses TRBV2 and TRBJ1-6; TRBD1 is a possible D gene (5 bases). Trimming removed 6 bases at V and 14 bases at J, with 17 bases between. This CDR3 spans 13 amino acids. CDR1 is SNHLY and CDR2 is FYNNEI in the germline V gene.

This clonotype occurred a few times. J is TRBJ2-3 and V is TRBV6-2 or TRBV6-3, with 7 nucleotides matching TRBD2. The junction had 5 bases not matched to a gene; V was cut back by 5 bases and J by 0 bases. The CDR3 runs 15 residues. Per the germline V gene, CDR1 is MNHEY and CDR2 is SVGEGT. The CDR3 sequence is CASSHTSASTDTQYF. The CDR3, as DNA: TGTGCCAGCAGTCACACTAGCGCTAGCACAGATACGCAGTATTTT.

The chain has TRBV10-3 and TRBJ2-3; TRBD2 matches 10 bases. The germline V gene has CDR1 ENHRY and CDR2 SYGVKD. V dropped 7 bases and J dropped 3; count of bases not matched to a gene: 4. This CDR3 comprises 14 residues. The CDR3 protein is CAINKREGTDTQYF. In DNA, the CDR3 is TGTGCCATCAACAAGCGGGAGGGTACAGATACGCAGTATTTT.

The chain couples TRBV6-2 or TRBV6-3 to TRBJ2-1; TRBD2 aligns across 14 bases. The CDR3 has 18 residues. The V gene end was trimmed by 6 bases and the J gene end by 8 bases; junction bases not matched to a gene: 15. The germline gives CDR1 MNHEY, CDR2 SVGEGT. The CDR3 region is CASSPSPGTSGRSYEQFF. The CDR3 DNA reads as TGTGCCAGCAGCCCTAGTCCCGGGACTAGCGGGAGATCCTATGAGCAGTTCTTC.

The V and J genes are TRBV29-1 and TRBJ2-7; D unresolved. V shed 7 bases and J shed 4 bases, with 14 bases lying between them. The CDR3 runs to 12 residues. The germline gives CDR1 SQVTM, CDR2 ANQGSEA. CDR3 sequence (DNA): TGCAGCGCCCGACAAGACCTATACGAGCAGTACTTC. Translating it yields CSARQDLYEQYF.

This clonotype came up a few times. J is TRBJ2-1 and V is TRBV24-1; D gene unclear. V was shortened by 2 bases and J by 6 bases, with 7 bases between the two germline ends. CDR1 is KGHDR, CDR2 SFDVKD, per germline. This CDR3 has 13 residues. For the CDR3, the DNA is TGTGCCACCAGTGATTCCACAGCCAATGAGCAGTTCTTC. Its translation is CATSDSTANEQFF.

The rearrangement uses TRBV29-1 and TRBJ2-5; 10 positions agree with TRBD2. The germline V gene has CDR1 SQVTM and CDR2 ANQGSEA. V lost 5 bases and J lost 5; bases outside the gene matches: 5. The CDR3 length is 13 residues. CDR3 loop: CSVPGLAVETQYF. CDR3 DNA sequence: TGCAGCGTTCCCGGACTAGCGGTGGAGACCCAGTACTTC.

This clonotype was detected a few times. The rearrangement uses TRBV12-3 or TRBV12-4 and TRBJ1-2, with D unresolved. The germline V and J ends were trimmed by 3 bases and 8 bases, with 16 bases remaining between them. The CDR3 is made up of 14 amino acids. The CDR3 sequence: CASSFSWASGGYTF. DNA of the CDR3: TGTGCCAGCAGTTTCTCTTGGGCGTCGGGAGGCTACACCTTC.

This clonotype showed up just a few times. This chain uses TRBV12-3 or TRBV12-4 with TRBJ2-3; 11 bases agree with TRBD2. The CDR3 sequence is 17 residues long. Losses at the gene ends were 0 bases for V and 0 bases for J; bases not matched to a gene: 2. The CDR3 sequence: CASSLATSGASTDTQYF. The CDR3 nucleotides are TGTGCCAGCAGTTTAGCGACTAGCGGGGCAAGCACAGATACGCAGTATTTT.